Sequencing of this TCR beta chain was carried out in a study of blood T cell repertoires in COVID-19. Study-level background: Researchers got acute and convalescent COVID-19 samples from the United States, Italy and Spain.

The V end was cut by 8 bases, the J end by 5 bases, with 21 bases between. Germline lookup yields CDR1 WNHNN and CDR2 SYGVQD (reference sequence). The CDR3 runs to 15 residues. Assay: immunoSEQ multiplex PCR; the TCRdb copy retains only in-frame clones and omits some. The profile shows roughly 100,000 clones, approximately 82% of them singletons. Sequencing was performed on peripheral blood. The chain employs TRBV10-1 and TRBJ2-5, with a tentative D call TRBD1 (6 bases). This TCR derives from an elderly woman with acute or convalescent COVID-19. CDR3 sequence: CASSPGTSSGETQYF. In nucleotides, the CDR3 is TGCGCCAGCTCCCCCGGGACATCCAGTGGGGAGACCCAGTACTTC.